This T cell receptor beta chain was recovered during a study of cytotoxic CD8 clonotypes in ibrutinib-treated CLL (dated by TCRdb to about 2021). As for the study more broadly: The cohort included some 14 treatment-naive and about a dozen relapsed/refractory patients; approximately 17 were IGHV unmutated. Responses were partial in around 25 patients and complete in 2; after median about 5.5 years follow-up, some 15 stayed in remission and approximately 12 progressed. The response samples were drawn at a median of roughly twelve months into treatment, with a range of about 6 to 36 months. Samples averaged roughly 280,000 productive templates and 94,082 productive rearrangements. Of the 86 people in the trial, some 28 had longitudinal samples available. Cryopreserved peripheral blood mononuclear cells were obtained prior to treatment, at the time of response, and at either disease progression or sustained remission. Every remission and progressive disease sample was obtained while ibrutinib was still being received by the patients.

In the case of this clone: This clone's antigen is unknown. One end of the junction does not line up with germline, which may come from a read error.

Study-level results and caveats: At ibrutinib response clonality went up, during sustained remission it held steady, and at progression it dropped back toward baseline. Baseline clonality was found to be higher than that of age-matched healthy donors and was strongly correlated with circulating CD8+ T-cell counts. Lymph node repertoires were not examined, and the timing of sampling was not matched between patients in sustained remission and those whose disease progressed. Public clonotypes were rare and either shrank or stayed stable during treatment, and the rise in clonality at ibrutinib response reflected expansion of private clonotypes.

Each clonotype received, on average, around 9.6x coverage in deep resolution sequencing performed on a MiSeq, where the target depth lay between 1 in 1 million and 1 in 200,000 T cells. The immunoSEQ hsTCRB Kit was used to generate the TCR beta libraries. The study's processing was this. The data were analyzed with ImmunoSEQ Analyzer and ImmunoSEQ Data Assistant, and V, D and J gene assignments followed IMGT definitions. Clonality, which ranges from 0 to 1, was calculated by subtracting the normalized Shannon entropy of productive rearrangement frequencies from one. Public clonotype analysis was restricted to overrepresented clonotypes comprising at least 0.05% of each patient's repertoire. Thirteen age-matched healthy donor repertoires from immuneACCESS served as clonality controls. In its TCRdb copy, this immuneACCESS table keeps in-frame sequences only and misses some clones. Where compared with another copy, unresolved V genes explain less than half of these, and the others have no known cause. V and J calls and clone size are as listed in that table; D and trimming were resolved from the DNA. The sample yields around 60,000 clones; about 72% were counted once. The ten largest clones take up around 43% of the sample.

What the time point label conveys for this sample: 12 months on ibrutinib. For TCR beta library preparation, approximately 2 micrograms of genomic DNA were isolated from cryopreserved PBMCs. Longitudinal blood samples from CLL patients on ibrutinib monotherapy underwent high-throughput TCR beta sequencing. Patients were enrolled in a phase 2 open-label single-center ibrutinib monotherapy trial. The CDR3 spans 14 residues, from the cysteine through the phenylalanine. Only CDR3 DNA is held: 42 bases, read in frame from base 1. The CDR1 and CDR2 encoded by the germline V gene (reference sequence) are GTSNPN and SVGIG.

The source of this sequence is a human donor with chronic lymphocytic leukemia. The chain is encoded by TRBV30 joined to TRBJ1-2, with the D gene not confidently named. This specimen was PBMCs, taken after 12 months of ibrutinib treatment. The nucleotide sequence is TGTGCCTGGAGGTTGGAGGGCGAGTCCTATAGCTACACCTTC. This encodes CAWRLEGESYSYTF.